The 15 T cell receptor beta chains in this list originate from one sample, sequenced in a study of blood T cell repertoires in COVID-19. Here immunoSEQ multiplex PCR was the method, and the copy in TCRdb shows in-frame clones only, minus some. Among a few hundred thousand clones listed, 80% to 90% were seen once. The sequenced sample consisted of PBMCs or T cells enriched from blood (not recorded which). The receptors were sampled from a woman in her fifties or sixties who had recovered from COVID-19.

Remarks on this clone: This same CDR3 is encoded by further DNA sequences in the sample. The chain combines TRBV20-1 with TRBJ2-7; D is possibly TRBD2 (6 bases). CDR3 length equals 12 residues. Germline-derived CDR1 and CDR2 are DFQATT and SNEGSKA (reference sequence). Trimming shortened V by 3 bases and J by 3 bases, and 9 bases separated the two germline ends. CDR3 sequence reads: CSASLGGYEQYF. The DNA of the CDR3 is TGCAGTGCTAGTTTGGGAGGCTACGAGCAGTACTTC.

This clone was found a few times. The chain joins TRBV18 to TRBJ1-1; TRBD1 might be the D (5 bases). Looked up from germline, CDR1 is KGHSH and CDR2 is LQKENI. Trimming removed 0 bases from V and 4 bases from J, with 12 bases in between. There are 15 residues in the CDR3. Here the CDR3 DNA reads TGTGCCAGCTCACCACCGGGGGGGGTCAGCACTGAAGCTTTCTTT. Translating gives CASSPPGGVSTEAFF.

This clone was recorded a few times. The chain links TRBV28 to TRBJ2-7; 12 positions match TRBD2. Trimming took 3 bases from V and 4 from J; bases not matched to a gene: 10. CDR1 is MDHEN and CDR2 is SYDVKM in the germline V gene. This CDR3 has 17 residues. The CDR3 reads CASSLDVLAGGKYEQYF. The CDR3 DNA reads as TGTGCCAGCAGTTTGGACGTACTAGCGGGGGGAAAATACGAGCAGTACTTC. The complete variable domain, with remaining parts taken from reference TRBV28 and TRBJ2-7, reads DVKVTQSSRYLVKRTGEKVFLECVQDMDHENMFWYRQDPGLGLRLIYFSYDVKMKEKGDIPEGYSVSREKKERFSLILESASTNQTSMYLCASSLDVLAGGKYEQYFGPGTRLTVT.

V is TRBV6-5 and J is TRBJ1-2; D might be TRBD1 (5 bases). This CDR3 region has 14 residues. In germline, CDR1 is MNHEY, CDR2 SVGAGI. V was clipped by 6 bases and J by 4 bases, with 15 bases between them. CDR3: CASSPGWAFYGYTF. Here the CDR3 DNA reads TGTGCCAGCAGCCCAGGGTGGGCCTTCTATGGCTACACCTTC.

The chain couples TRBV4-1 to TRBJ2-3; 11 bases map to TRBD2. Germline values: CDR1 MGHRA, CDR2 YSYEKL. The CDR3 sequence is 21 residues long. V gave up 1 base and J gave up 5 bases; unmatched junction bases: 20. CDR3 bases: TGCGCCAGCAGCCAAGTAATGAGGCTAGCGGGAGGTCGGGGTGTCGGAGATACGCAGTATTTT. This codes for CASSQVMRLAGGRGVGDTQYF.

V is TRBV6-6 and J is TRBJ2-1; no reliable D call. This CDR3 contains 15 residues. Germline values: CDR1 MNHNY, CDR2 SVGAGI (reference sequence). Trimming stripped 6 bases from V and 3 bases from J, with 15 bases between. CDR3 in amino acids: CASRLTNTYYNEQFF. The CDR3 DNA reads TGTGCCAGCAGGCTTACTAACACCTACTACAATGAGCAGTTCTTC.

The genes are TRBV19 and TRBJ2-1, with a possible D match to TRBD1 (5 bases). CDR1 and CDR2 (germline): LNHDA, SQIVND (reference sequence). V lost 3 bases and J 8 bases, leaving 17 bases between the germline ends. This CDR3 comprises 15 residues. The CDR3, as DNA: TGTGCCAGTAGTATGTTGAGTCAGGGCTTGGATGAGCAGTTCTTC. Translated, it gives CASSMLSQGLDEQFF.

This clone has just one count. The chain is built from TRBV6-2 or TRBV6-3 and TRBJ2-3, with 9 nucleotides matching TRBD2. Germline V gene lookup returns CDR1 MNHEY and CDR2 SVGEGT. This CDR3 has 17 residues. V dropped 0 bases and J dropped 1; count of bases not matched to a gene: 5. CDR3 in DNA: TGTGCCAGCAGTTACTCGATAGCGGGAGACGGCACAGATACGCAGTATTTT. This sequence encodes CASSYSIAGDGTDTQYF.

The chain couples TRBV6-5 to TRBJ2-3; no definite D call. V was cut by 2 bases and J by 4 bases, with 7 bases left in between. CDR3 length: 13 amino acids. Germline V gene lookup returns CDR1 MNHEY and CDR2 SVGAGI. This CDR3 is CASSYAIADTQYF. CDR3 DNA sequence: TGTGCCAGCAGTTACGCGATCGCAGATACGCAGTATTTT.

V and J are TRBV6-2 or TRBV6-3 and TRBJ2-5; D remains unclear. CDR1 is MNHEY, CDR2 SVGEGT, per germline. The CDR3 is made up of 14 amino acids. The germline V and J ends were trimmed by 0 bases and 5 bases, with 10 bases remaining between them. The DNA of the CDR3 is TGTGCCAGCAGTTACTCAGTCACCCAGGAGACCCAGTACTTC. It codes for CASSYSVTQETQYF.

This CDR3 reads CASSQSHSTDTQYF. The CDR3 coding sequence is TGTGCCAGCAGTCAAAGCCATAGCACAGATACGCAGTATTTT. The rearrangement joins TRBV27 to TRBJ2-3; D is unresolved. The V gene lost 5 bases and the J gene lost 0 bases, with 9 bases spanning the gap. The CDR3 sequence is 14 residues long. The V gene's germline CDR1 is MNHEY and CDR2 SMNVEV (reference sequence).

This sequence joins TRBV9 and TRBJ2-3, with 10 bases lining up with TRBD2. This CDR3 contains 16 residues. CDR1 SGDLS and CDR2 YYNGEE come from the germline V gene. The V and J ends lost 4 bases and 4 bases, in that order; junction bases with no gene match: 9. The CDR3: CASSPRASGRADTQYF. The DNA for the CDR3 is TGTGCCAGCAGCCCACGAGCCAGCGGGAGGGCAGATACGCAGTATTTT.

J is TRBJ2-7 and V is TRBV6-5; 7 bases fit TRBD1. J was trimmed by 4 bases and V by 0 bases; bases with no gene match: 9. CDR1 is MNHEY, CDR2 SVGAGI, per germline. This CDR3 has 16 residues. The CDR3 DNA is TGTGCCAGCAGTTACTCAGAGGGGGCGCTTTCTTACGAGCAGTACTTC. Translation gives CASSYSEGALSYEQYF.

Here the CDR3 DNA reads TGTGCCATCAGTACGGACAGGGGATCAGATACGCAGTATTTT. Translating gives CAISTDRGSDTQYF. The gene calls are TRBV10-3 and TRBJ2-3; 9 bases align to TRBD1. V lost 5 bases and J lost 4; bases outside the gene matches: 4. CDR1 and CDR2 from the germline V gene are ENHRY and SYGVKD. The CDR3 totals 14 residues.

Comment on this clone: One end of the junction varies from germline; a read error may be responsible. V is TRBV6-5 and J is TRBJ2-7, with TRBD2 identical over 9 bases. Germline V gene lookup returns CDR1 MNHEY and CDR2 SVGAGI. The CDR3 is made up of 13 amino acids. CDR3 sequence: CASVVDLAGFLNF. The CDR3 DNA is TGTGCCAGCGTTGTCGATCTAGCGGGATTCTTGAACTTC.